These T cell receptor beta chains were read from a single sample in a study of neoadjuvant anti-PD-1 for oral cavity cancer. TCRdb keeps only in-frame clones here, not all; method: immunoSEQ multiplex PCR. The table has 55,000 to 80,000 clones, roughly nine tenths seen once. The sequences come from PBMCs, collected after nivolumab (anti-PD-1) treatment. Receptors originate from a person between 40 and 79 years old with oral cavity squamous cell carcinoma. Both conserved end residues are part of each CDR3. D genes are given only for firm matches. A clone size is listed for some rows: how often the clone was seen (once, few, many), or a class if it is expanded.

clone_size,d_call,v_call,j_call,cdr3_aa,cdr3_nt
NA,NA,TRBV30,TRBJ2-3,CAWSKGGSTDTQYF,TGTGCCTGGAGTAAAGGCGGGAGCACAGATACGCAGTATTTT
few,NA,TRBV7-2,TRBJ1-2,CASSSYALLDGYTF,TGTGCCAGCAGTTCCTACGCCCTGTTGGATGGCTACACCTTC
NA,TRBD1,TRBV18,TRBJ2-5,CASSPVTGISETQYF,TGTGCCAGCTCACCAGTGACAGGGATCTCAGAGACCCAGTACTTC
NA,TRBD1,TRBV29-1,TRBJ2-7,CSVEDRGPEQYF,TGCAGCGTTGAAGATAGGGGGCCCGAGCAGTACTTC
NA,NA,TRBV5-1,TRBJ2-7,CASSFGAAGDEQYF,TGCGCCAGCAGCTTCGGGGCCGCCGGGGACGAGCAGTACTTC
NA,NA,TRBV29-1,TRBJ2-2,CSVEGTGELFF,TGCAGCGTTGAGGGCACCGGGGAGCTGTTTTTT
few,TRBD1,TRBV7-9,TRBJ2-2,CASSFQQGSTGELFF,TGTGCCAGCAGCTTTCAACAGGGGAGCACCGGGGAGCTGTTTTTT
NA,TRBD2,TRBV6-1,TRBJ2-2,CASKRAGEAGELFF,TGTGCCAGCAAGCGAGCGGGAGAAGCCGGGGAGCTGTTTTTT
NA,TRBD1,TRBV5-1,TRBJ1-1,CASSHGQGIGEAFF,TGCGCCAGCAGCCACGGACAGGGGATTGGTGAAGCTTTCTTT
NA,NA,TRBV2,TRBJ2-3,CASSEWKQGDTQYF,TGTGCCAGCAGTGAATGGAAGCAGGGAGATACGCAGTATTTT
NA,NA,TRBV19,TRBJ1-2,CASSIGPGANYGYTF,TGTGCCAGTAGTATAGGTCCGGGGGCGAACTATGGCTACACCTTC
NA,TRBD1,TRBV5-1,TRBJ2-7,CASSWDRGEQYF,TGCGCCAGCAGCTGGGACAGGGGCGAGCAGTACTTC
NA,NA,TRBV5-1,TRBJ1-4,CASSLESGREKLFF,TGCGCCAGCAGCTTGGAGTCTGGGAGAGAAAAACTGTTTTTT
NA,NA,TRBV6-5,TRBJ2-1,CASSSKRAGPYNEQFF,TGTGCCAGCAGTTCGAAGCGGGCGGGCCCCTACAATGAGCAGTTCTTC
NA,NA,TRBV2,TRBJ2-1,CASSERLRQFF,TGTGCCAGCAGCGAGAGACTTCGGCAGTTCTTC
NA,NA,TRBV5-1,TRBJ2-5,CASSTGLQETQYF,TGCGCCAGCAGTACTGGACTCCAAGAGACCCAGTACTTC
once,NA,TRBV21-1,TRBJ2-1,CASSKTGEEVYNEQFF,TGTGCCAGCAGCAAAACTGGGGAGGAGGTCTACAATGAGCAGTTCTTC
NA,NA,TRBV27,TRBJ2-7,CASKDLASYEQYF,TGTGCCAGCAAAGATTTAGCTTCCTACGAGCAGTACTTC
NA,NA,TRBV19,TRBJ1-2,CASSIDADGYTF,TGTGCCAGTAGTATAGATGCAGATGGCTACACCTTC
NA,NA,TRBV6-1,TRBJ1-4,CASSELVEKLFF,TGTGCCAGCAGTGAATTGGTTGAAAAACTGTTTTTT
once,NA,TRBV9,TRBJ2-5,CASSVGGGISTETQYF,TGTGCCAGCAGCGTAGGTGGGGGGATATCCACGGAGACCCAGTACTTC
once,TRBD2,TRBV5-4,TRBJ2-5,CASNPASGVIGETQYF,TGTGCCAGCAACCCTGCTAGCGGGGTGATCGGAGAGACCCAGTACTTC
NA,TRBD1,TRBV4-1,TRBJ1-5,CASSRQGGNQPQHF,TGCGCCAGCAGCCGACAGGGTGGGAATCAGCCCCAGCATTTT
NA,TRBD2,TRBV9,TRBJ2-5,CASSVRGTSGRQETQYF,TGTGCCAGCAGCGTAAGAGGGACTAGCGGGAGACAAGAGACCCAGTACTTC
NA,TRBD2,TRBV7-2,TRBJ2-1,CASRSPGLATGEQFF,TGTGCCAGCAGATCCCCGGGACTAGCGACTGGTGAGCAGTTCTTC
NA,TRBD2,TRBV5-1,TRBJ2-3,CASSQLAGGLPDTQYF,TGCGCCAGCAGCCAACTAGCGGGGGGGCTCCCAGATACGCAGTATTTT
NA,TRBD2,TRBV7-7,TRBJ2-1,CASSLGGWGNEQFF,TGTGCCAGCAGCCTCGGGGGGTGGGGCAATGAGCAGTTCTTC
once,NA,TRBV11-2,TRBJ1-1,CASSPDGGNTEAFF,TGTGCCAGCAGCCCGGATGGGGGGAACACTGAAGCTTTCTTT
NA,NA,TRBV27,TRBJ1-6,CASSFTGVYNSPLHF,TGTGCCAGCAGTTTCACGGGGGTTTATAATTCACCCCTCCACTTT
NA,NA,TRBV19,TRBJ1-1,CASIPNGEGLGRPEAFF,TGTGCCAGTATTCCGAATGGGGAGGGTCTGGGCCGCCCTGAAGCTTTCTTT
NA,TRBD1,TRBV29-1,TRBJ1-1,CSAEGQGGAEAFF,TGCAGCGCCGAGGGACAGGGTGGCGCTGAAGCTTTCTTT
NA,NA,TRBV6-1,TRBJ1-2,CASSEVYRNYGYTF,TGTGCCAGCAGTGAAGTCTACAGAAACTATGGCTACACCTTC
once,TRBD1,TRBV5-6,TRBJ1-2,CASSLGTGQYGYTF,TGTGCCAGCAGCTTGGGGACAGGGCAGTATGGCTACACCTTC
NA,NA,TRBV29-1,TRBJ2-1,CSVWSSSRNEQFF,TGCAGCGTCTGGAGCTCCTCAAGGAATGAGCAGTTCTTC
NA,TRBD2,TRBV7-9,TRBJ2-5,CASSPGLAGGLETQYF,TGTGCCAGCAGCCCAGGACTAGCGGGGGGGCTGGAGACCCAGTACTTC
NA,NA,TRBV7-2,TRBJ2-1,CASSLANSHEQFF,TGTGCCAGCAGCTTAGCGAACTCCCATGAGCAGTTCTTC
many,NA,TRBV7-9,TRBJ1-3,CASSRIRRSGNTIYF,TGTGCCAGCAGCCGCATCCGACGGTCTGGAAACACCATATATTTT
NA,NA,TRBV9,TRBJ1-1,CASSVDAGAVEAFF,TGTGCCAGCAGCGTAGACGCGGGGGCGGTTGAAGCTTTCTTT
NA,NA,TRBV30,TRBJ1-5,CAWSPLPNQPQHF,TGTGCCTGGAGCCCGCTCCCTAATCAGCCCCAGCATTTT
NA,TRBD2,TRBV7-3,TRBJ2-2,CASSPISGGQTGELFF,TGTGCCAGCAGCCCCATTAGCGGGGGCCAGACCGGGGAGCTGTTTTTT
NA,TRBD2,TRBV5-1,TRBJ2-7,CASSLGGTSSVYEQYF,TGCGCCAGCAGCTTGGGCGGGACTAGCAGCGTCTACGAGCAGTACTTC
NA,NA,TRBV20-1,TRBJ2-7,CSVGYEQYF,TGCAGTGTGGGCTACGAGCAGTACTTC
few,NA,TRBV28,TRBJ1-2,CASSSSGDYGYTF,TGTGCCAGCAGTTCCTCAGGGGACTATGGCTACACCTTC
NA,NA,TRBV30,TRBJ1-1,CAWGVNTEAFF,TGTGCCTGGGGGGTGAACACTGAAGCTTTCTTT
NA,NA,TRBV28,TRBJ1-2,CASSFPFAANYGYTF,TGTGCCAGCAGTTTCCCCTTCGCCGCTAACTATGGCTACACCTTC
NA,NA,TRBV6-1,TRBJ1-5,CASSVQGVQPQHF,TGTGCCAGCAGTGTCCAGGGCGTGCAGCCCCAGCATTTT
once,TRBD1,TRBV7-6,TRBJ2-3,CASSLVIRDRGRTDTQYF,TGTGCCAGCAGCTTAGTTATCCGGGACAGGGGCCGCACAGATACGCAGTATTTT
NA,NA,TRBV15,TRBJ1-4,CATSRDGGFEKLFF,TGTGCCACCAGCAGAGATGGGGGGTTTGAAAAACTGTTTTTT
NA,NA,TRBV6-1,TRBJ1-3,CASREDSSGGNTIYF,TGTGCCAGCAGGGAAGACAGTTCGGGAGGAAACACCATATATTTT
NA,TRBD1,TRBV19,TRBJ1-5,CASSPGQGNSNQPQHF,TGTGCCAGTAGTCCCGGACAGGGAAATAGCAATCAGCCCCAGCATTTT
NA,NA,TRBV4-1,TRBJ2-3,CASSQVAGTQYF,TGCGCCAGCAGCCAAGTTGCCGGTACGCAGTATTTT
NA,TRBD1,TRBV4-1,TRBJ1-4,CASSQLTGRTNEKLFF,TGCGCCAGCAGCCAACTGACAGGGCGGACTAATGAAAAACTGTTTTTT
NA,TRBD2,TRBV7-3,TRBJ2-1,CASSLEAGAHNEQFF,TGTGCCAGCAGCTTAGAAGCGGGAGCCCACAATGAGCAGTTCTTC
NA,TRBD1,TRBV10-2,TRBJ2-3,CASRGTGYTDTQYF,TGCGCCAGCAGGGGGACAGGCTACACAGATACGCAGTATTTT